Listed below are T cell receptor beta chains from one sample, sequenced in a study of response to subunit inactivated influenza vaccine. TCRdb re-called the RT-PCR reads through MiXCR, storing one row per CDR3 protein. This table has approximately 680,000 distinct CDR3 sequences, around a sixth appearing once. The sequenced sample was PBMCs from blood, obtained 11 to 12 days after vaccination. The receptors were sampled from a man between 45 and 60 years old who received an inactivated influenza vaccine. The CDR3 runs from the conserved cysteine through the conserved F or W. Not all rows give a size; the values are once, few, many and, for expanded clones, a class.

TRBV30	TRBJ2-6	.	CAWRDLGGSSGANVLTF
TRBV7-2	TRBJ2-1	few	CASSLALVISEQFF
TRBV7-2	TRBJ2-3	.	CASSWTSGRTDTQYF
TRBV5-1	TRBJ2-7	many	CASSPYRGGYEQYF
TRBV28	TRBJ2-7	few	CASSLLQGLGENEQYF
TRBV9	TRBJ2-1	few	CASSVEGPNEQFF
TRBV4-3	TRBJ1-3	.	CASSQEFTGSGNTIYF
TRBV14	TRBJ2-3	few	CASSQDATGGQYF
TRBV28	TRBJ2-3	few	CASSSGQRGTDTQYF
TRBV12-3/TRBV12-4	TRBJ1-1	many	CASSPQGTGLTEAFF
TRBV5-1	TRBJ2-7	.	CASSTGQGEGGEQYF
TRBV20-1	TRBJ2-6	.	CSALTVSPSGANVLTF
TRBV4-2	TRBJ2-7	.	CASSQFKATGEQYF
TRBV20-1	TRBJ2-3	.	CSARDDGGPSTDTQYF
TRBV5-1	TRBJ2-6	.	CASSMTGLSGANVLTF
TRBV6-2/TRBV6-3	TRBJ2-3	.	CASSGSGDTQYF
TRBV28	TRBJ2-7	.	CASSYRVLYEQYF
TRBV7-7	TRBJ1-1	few	CASSRSLNTEAFF
TRBV4-3	TRBJ2-7	many	CASSQDTQRYEQYF